This record covers a single T cell receptor beta chain. Its antigen is currently unknown. The repertoire was sequenced with immunoSEQ multiplex PCR; TCRdb's copy has only in-frame clones and lacks some. This table holds more than 70,000 clones, around 88% found once. The record originates from a study of lymphopenia after photon versus proton radiotherapy. The V gene's germline CDR1 is SSHAT and CDR2 FNYEAQ (reference sequence). V lost 11 bases to trimming and J lost 4 bases; unmatched junction nucleotides: 9. This CDR3 spans 13 amino acids. Regarding the study as a whole: After lymphocyte nadir, photon-treated repertoires showed oligoclonal expansion, especially CD8+ Temra. A bigger post-nadir fall in TCR diversity correlated inversely with survival time in deceased patients.

The source of this sequence is a man in his 60s with pancreatic cancer. This rearrangement joins TRBV7-7 to TRBJ2-3; TRBD2 matches at 7 bases. Sequenced here: peripheral blood, sampled from a patient treated with proton-based radiotherapy. The CDR3 sequence: CALGTTRPDTQYF. The DNA of the CDR3 is TGTGCCCTCGGGACTACCAGACCAGATACGCAGTATTTT.